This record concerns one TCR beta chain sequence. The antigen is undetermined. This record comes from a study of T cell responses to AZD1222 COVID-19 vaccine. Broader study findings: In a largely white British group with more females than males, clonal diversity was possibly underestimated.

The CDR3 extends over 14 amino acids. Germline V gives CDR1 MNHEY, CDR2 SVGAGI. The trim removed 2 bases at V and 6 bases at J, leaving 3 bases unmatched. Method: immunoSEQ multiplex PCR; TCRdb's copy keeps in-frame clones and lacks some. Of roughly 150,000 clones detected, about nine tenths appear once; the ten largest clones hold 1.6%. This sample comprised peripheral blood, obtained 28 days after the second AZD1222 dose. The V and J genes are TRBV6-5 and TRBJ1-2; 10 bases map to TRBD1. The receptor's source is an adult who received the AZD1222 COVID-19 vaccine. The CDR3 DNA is TGTGCCAGCAGTTACGACAGGGGGCGGAATGGCTACACCTTC. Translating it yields CASSYDRGRNGYTF.